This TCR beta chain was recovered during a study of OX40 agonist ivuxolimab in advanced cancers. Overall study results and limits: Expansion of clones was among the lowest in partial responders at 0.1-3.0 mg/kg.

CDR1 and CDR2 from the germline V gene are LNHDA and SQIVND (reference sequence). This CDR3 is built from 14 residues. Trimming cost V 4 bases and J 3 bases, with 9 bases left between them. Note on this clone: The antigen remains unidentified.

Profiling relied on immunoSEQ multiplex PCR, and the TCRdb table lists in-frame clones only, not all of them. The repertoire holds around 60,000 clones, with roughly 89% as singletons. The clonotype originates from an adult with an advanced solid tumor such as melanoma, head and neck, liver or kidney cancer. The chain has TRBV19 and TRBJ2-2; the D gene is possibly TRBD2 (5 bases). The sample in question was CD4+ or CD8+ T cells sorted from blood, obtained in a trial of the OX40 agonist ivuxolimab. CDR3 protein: CASSNGVYTGELFF. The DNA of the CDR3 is TGTGCCAGTAGTAACGGGGTCTACACCGGGGAGCTGTTTTTT. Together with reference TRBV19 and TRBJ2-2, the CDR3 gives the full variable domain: DGGITQSPKYLFRKEGQNVTLSCEQNLNHDAMYWYRQDPGQGLRLIYYSQIVNDFQKGDIAEGYSVSREKKESFPLTVTSAQKNPTAFYLCASSNGVYTGELFFGEGSRLTVL.